A single sample gave rise to the 3 T cell receptor beta chains below, sequenced in a study of Tregs in tolerant kidney transplant recipients. TCRdb keeps only in-frame clones here, not all; method: immunoSEQ multiplex PCR. The sample gives nearly 95,000 clones, 93% of which show up once; 0.46% is in the top ten. The source material was CD4+ T cells from blood, sampled before the transplant. The receptors derive from a human donor who received a combined kidney and bone marrow transplant.

On this clone: An end of the junction differs from the germline gene, which may be a read error. This rearrangement joins TRBV4-1 to TRBJ1-6, with a tentative D call TRBD1 (6 bases). This CDR3 has 17 amino acids. Germline CDR1 is MGHRA and CDR2 is YSYEKL. The CDR3 protein is CASSQERGRGYNSPLHF. The DNA of the CDR3 is TGCGCCAGCAGCCAAGAGCGGGGGCGCGGGTATAATTCCCCCCTCCACTTT.

The chain couples TRBV10-3 to TRBJ2-7; D may be TRBD1 (6 bases). V lost 6 bases and J 3 bases, leaving 15 bases between the germline ends. CDR3 length: 14 residues. CDR1 ENHRY and CDR2 SYGVKD come from the germline V gene. CDR3 bases: TGTGCCATCAGGCCGGAGGACAGCCTCTACGAGCAGTACTTC. Its translation is CAIRPEDSLYEQYF.

The V call is TRBV28, the J call TRBJ2-3; 7 nucleotides agree with TRBD2. Per germline, CDR1 MDHEN and CDR2 SYDVKM. This CDR3 region has 15 residues. The J segment lost 4 bases and the V segment lost 6 bases, leaving 10 bases of the junction unmatched. CDR3 residues: CASSILSGVSDTQYF. The CDR3 DNA is TGTGCCAGCAGCATATTAAGCGGGGTCTCAGATACGCAGTATTTT.